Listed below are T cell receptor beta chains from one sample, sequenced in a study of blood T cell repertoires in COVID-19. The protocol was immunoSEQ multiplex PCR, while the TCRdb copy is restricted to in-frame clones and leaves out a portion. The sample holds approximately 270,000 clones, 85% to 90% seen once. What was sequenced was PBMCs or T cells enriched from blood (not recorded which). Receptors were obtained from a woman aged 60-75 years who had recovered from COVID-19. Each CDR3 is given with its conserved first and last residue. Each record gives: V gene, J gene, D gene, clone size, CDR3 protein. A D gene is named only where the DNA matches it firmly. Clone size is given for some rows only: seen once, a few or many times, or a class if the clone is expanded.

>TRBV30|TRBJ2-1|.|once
CAWSWVIEGNEQFF
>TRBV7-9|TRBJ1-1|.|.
CASSFNLHPQGTRNTEAFF
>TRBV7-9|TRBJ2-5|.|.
CASSLEPGTQYF
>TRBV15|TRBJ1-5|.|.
CATSREGLSNQPQHF
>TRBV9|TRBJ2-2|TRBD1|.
CASSVSPGTGGTGELFF
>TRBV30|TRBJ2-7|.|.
CAWRKSGEQYF
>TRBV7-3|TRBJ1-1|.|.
CASSFTMNTEAFF
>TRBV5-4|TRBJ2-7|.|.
CASSRSARGIYEQYF
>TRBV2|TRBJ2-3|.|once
CASSEALGGPYTQYF
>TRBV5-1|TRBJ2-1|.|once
CASSLDQYNEQFF
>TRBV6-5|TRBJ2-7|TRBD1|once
CASIRTGSYEQYF
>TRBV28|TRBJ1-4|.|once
CASGLQATNEKLFF
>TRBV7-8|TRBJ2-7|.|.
CASSSGSWGDEQYF
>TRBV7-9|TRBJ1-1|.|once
CAIRDMMNTEAFF
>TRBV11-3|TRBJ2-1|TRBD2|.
CASSRTSGGYNEQFF
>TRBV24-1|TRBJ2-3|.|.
CATSDFTEGTQYF
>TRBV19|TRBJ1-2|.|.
CALGGAGGYTF
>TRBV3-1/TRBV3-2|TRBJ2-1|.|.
CASSRTENNEQFF
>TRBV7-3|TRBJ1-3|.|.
CASSLNSGNTIYF
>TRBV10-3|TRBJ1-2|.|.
CAISDGVPGYTF
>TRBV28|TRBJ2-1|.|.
CASSLGGEGLYNEQFF
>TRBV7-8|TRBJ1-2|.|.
CASSRMTTSYGYTF
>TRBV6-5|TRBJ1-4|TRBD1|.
CASSRQAGGEKLFF
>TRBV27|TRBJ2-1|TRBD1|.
CASSWVTGSNEQFF
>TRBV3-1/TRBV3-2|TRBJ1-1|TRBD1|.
CASSQGTGAEAFF
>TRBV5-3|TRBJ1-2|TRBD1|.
CARKDRGGGYTF
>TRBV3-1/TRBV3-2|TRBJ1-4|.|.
CASSQVAGPNNEKLFF
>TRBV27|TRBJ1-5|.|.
CASSFNNQPQHF
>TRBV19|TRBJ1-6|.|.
CASSNSRNLHF
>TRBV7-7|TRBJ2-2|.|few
CASSLVGGLNTGELFF
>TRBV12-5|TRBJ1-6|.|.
CASGQEPGAPLHF
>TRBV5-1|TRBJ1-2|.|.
CASRGGYGYTF
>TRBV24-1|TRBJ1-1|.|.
CATSDQMNTEAFF